The TCR beta chain described here comes from a study of CD8 T cells in Susac syndrome. Study-wide points: The authors acknowledged that the study's TCR sequencing and HLA analysis involved relatively few individuals.

As regards this clonotype: Its specificity is unknown.

With random hexamers, roughly 0.45 to 1 ug RNA was reverse transcribed. MiXCR, applied by TCRdb to the immunoSEQ multiplex PCR reads, yields one record per CDR3 protein. The sample consists of over 95,000 distinct CDR3 sequences, roughly 92% of them appearing once. High-throughput TCR beta sequencing covered peripheral CD8+ and CD4+ T cells. This clonotype was sampled from a human donor in good health. Input material: CD8+ T cells from PBMCs.

The CDR3 protein is CASSASTGEHYGYTF. The CDR3 coding sequence is TGCGCCAGCAGCGCGTCGACAGGAGAGCACTATGGCTACACCTTC. The chain combines TRBV5-1 with TRBJ1-2, with a tentative D call TRBD1 (6 bases). This CDR3 contains 15 residues. V shed 4 bases and J shed 3 bases, with 16 bases lying between them. Looked up from germline, CDR1 is SGHRS and CDR2 is YFSETQ.